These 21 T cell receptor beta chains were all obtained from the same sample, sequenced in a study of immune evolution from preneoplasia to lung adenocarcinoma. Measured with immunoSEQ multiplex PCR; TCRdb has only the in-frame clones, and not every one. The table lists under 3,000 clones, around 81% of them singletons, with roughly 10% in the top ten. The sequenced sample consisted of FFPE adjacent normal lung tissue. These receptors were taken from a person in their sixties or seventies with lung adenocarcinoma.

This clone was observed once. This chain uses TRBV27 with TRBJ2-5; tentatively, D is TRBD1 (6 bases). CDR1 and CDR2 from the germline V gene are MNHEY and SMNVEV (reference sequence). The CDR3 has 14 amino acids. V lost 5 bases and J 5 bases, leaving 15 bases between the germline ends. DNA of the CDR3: TGTGCCAGCAGTCGGAAACAGGGTTGGGAGACCCAGTACTTC. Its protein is CASSRKQGWETQYF.

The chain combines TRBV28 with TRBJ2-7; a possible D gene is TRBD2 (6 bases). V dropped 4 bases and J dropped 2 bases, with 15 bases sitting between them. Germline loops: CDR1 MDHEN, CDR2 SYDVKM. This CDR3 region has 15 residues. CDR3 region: CASSWTRDSPYEQYF. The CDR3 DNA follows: TGTGCCAGCAGTTGGACCCGGGACTCGCCCTACGAGCAGTACTTC.

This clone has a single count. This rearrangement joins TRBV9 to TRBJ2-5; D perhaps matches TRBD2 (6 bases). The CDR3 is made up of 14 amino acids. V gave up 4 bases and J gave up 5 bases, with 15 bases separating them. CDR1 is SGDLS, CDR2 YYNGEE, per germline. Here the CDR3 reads CASSPRLVWETQYF. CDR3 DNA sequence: TGTGCCAGCAGCCCTCGACTAGTGTGGGAGACCCAGTACTTC. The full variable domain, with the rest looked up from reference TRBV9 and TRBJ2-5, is DSGVTQTPKHLITATGQRVTLRCSPRSGDLSVYWYQQSLDQGLQFLIQYYNGEERAKGNILERFSAQQFPDLHSELNLSSLELGDSALYFCASSPRLVWETQYFGPGTRLLVL.

CDR3 coding DNA: TGCGCCAGCAGCCAAGAAGAGAGGCCGGGACAGACGAATGAAAAACTGTTTTTT. It yields the protein CASSQEERPGQTNEKLFF. The chain uses TRBV4-1 and TRBJ1-4, with 7 bases aligning to TRBD1. Germline CDR1 MGHRA, CDR2 YSYEKL. CDR3 length: 18 residues. Trimming took 0 bases from V and 5 from J; bases not matched to a gene: 12.

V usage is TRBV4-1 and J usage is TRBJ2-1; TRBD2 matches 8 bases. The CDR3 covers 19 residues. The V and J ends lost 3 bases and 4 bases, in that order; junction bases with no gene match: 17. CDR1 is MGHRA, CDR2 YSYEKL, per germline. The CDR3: CASSHSLELAGVSYNEQFF. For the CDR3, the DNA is TGCGCCAGCAGCCACTCCCTGGAGCTAGCGGGCGTTTCTTACAATGAGCAGTTCTTC.

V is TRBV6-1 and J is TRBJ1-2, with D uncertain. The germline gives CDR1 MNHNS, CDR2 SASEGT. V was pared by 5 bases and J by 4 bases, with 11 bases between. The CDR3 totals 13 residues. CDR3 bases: TGTGCCAGCAGTACGGAAGGACCCTATGGCTACACCTTC. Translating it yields CASSTEGPYGYTF.

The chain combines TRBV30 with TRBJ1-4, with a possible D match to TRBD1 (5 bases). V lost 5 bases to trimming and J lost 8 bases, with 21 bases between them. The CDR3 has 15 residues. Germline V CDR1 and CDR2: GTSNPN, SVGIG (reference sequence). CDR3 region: CAWGLGHGPGEKLFF. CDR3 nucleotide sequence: TGTGCCTGGGGTCTAGGACATGGCCCGGGGGAAAAACTGTTTTTT.

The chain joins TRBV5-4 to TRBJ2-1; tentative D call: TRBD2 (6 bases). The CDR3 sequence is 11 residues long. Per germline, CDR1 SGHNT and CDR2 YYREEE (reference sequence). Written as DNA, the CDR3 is TGTGCGATGACTAGTTACAATGAGCAGTTCTTC. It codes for CAMTSYNEQFF.

Here the CDR3 reads CASSLRTSGYEQYF. In DNA, the CDR3 is TGTGCCAGCAGCTTACGGACTAGCGGCTACGAGCAGTACTTC. The chain employs TRBV7-2 and TRBJ2-7; TRBD2 agrees at 10 bases. This CDR3 has 14 residues. Trimming took 2 bases from V and 3 from J; bases not matched to a gene: 1. The germline V gene has CDR1 SGHTA and CDR2 FQGNSA.

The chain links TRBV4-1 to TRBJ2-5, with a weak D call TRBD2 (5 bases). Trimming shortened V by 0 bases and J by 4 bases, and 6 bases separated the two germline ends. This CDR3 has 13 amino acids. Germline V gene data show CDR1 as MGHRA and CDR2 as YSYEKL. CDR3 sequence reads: CASSQEEVETQYF. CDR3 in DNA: TGCGCCAGCAGCCAAGAGGAGGTAGAGACCCAGTACTTC.

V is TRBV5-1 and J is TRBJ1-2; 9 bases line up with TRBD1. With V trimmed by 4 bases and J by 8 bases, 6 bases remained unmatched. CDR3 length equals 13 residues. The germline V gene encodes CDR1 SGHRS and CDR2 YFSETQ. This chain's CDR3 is CASSTTGGEGYTF. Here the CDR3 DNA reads TGCGCCAGCAGCACCACAGGGGGCGAAGGCTACACCTTC.

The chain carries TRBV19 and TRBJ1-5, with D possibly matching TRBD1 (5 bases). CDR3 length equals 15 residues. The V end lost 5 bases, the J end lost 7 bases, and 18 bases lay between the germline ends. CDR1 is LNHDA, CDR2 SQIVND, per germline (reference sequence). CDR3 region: CASSSQTRAAQPQHF. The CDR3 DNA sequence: TGTGCCAGTAGTTCCCAAACCAGGGCGGCGCAGCCCCAGCATTTT.

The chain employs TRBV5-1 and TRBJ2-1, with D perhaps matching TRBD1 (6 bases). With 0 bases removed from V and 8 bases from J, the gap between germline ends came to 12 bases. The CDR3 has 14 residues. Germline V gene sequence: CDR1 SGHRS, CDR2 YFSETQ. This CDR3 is CASSLGQGSDEQFF. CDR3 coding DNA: TGCGCCAGCAGCTTGGGGCAGGGGTCGGATGAGCAGTTCTTC.

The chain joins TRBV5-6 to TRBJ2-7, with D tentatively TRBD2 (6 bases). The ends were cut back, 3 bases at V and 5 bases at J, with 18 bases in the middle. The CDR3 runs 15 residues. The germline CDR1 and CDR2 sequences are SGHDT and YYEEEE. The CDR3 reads CASSWQMGTSHEQYF. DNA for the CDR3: TGTGCCAGCAGCTGGCAAATGGGGACTTCCCACGAGCAGTACTTC.

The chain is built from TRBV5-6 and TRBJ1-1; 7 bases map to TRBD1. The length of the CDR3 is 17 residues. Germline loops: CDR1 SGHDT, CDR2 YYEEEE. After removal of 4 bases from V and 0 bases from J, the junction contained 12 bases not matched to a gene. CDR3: CASSKTGSAILNTEAFF. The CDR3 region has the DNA TGTGCCAGCAGCAAGACAGGGAGCGCGATCTTGAACACTGAAGCTTTCTTT. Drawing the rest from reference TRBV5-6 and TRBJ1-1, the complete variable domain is DAGVTQSPTHLIKTRGQQVTLRCSPKSGHDTVSWYQQALGQGPQFIFQYYEEEERQRGNFPDRFSGHQFPNYSSELNVNALLLGDSALYLCASSKTGSAILNTEAFFGQGTRLTVV.

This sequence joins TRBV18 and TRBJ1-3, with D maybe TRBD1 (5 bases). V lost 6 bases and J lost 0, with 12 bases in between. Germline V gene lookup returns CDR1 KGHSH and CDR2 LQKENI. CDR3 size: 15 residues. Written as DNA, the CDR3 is TGTGCCAGCTCGGACAAGATGAGCTCTGGAAACACCATATATTTT. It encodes CASSDKMSSGNTIYF. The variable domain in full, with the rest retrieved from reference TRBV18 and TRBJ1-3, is NAGVMQNPRHLVRRRGQEARLRCSPMKGHSHVYWYRQLPEEGLKFMVYLQKENIIDESGMPKERFSAEFPKEGPSILRIQQVVRGDSAAYFCASSDKMSSGNTIYFGEGSWLTVV.

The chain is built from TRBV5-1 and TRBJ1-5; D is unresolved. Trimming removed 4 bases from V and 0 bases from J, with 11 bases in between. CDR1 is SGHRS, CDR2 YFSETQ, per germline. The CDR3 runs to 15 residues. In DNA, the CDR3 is TGCGCCAGCAGCCTCGACGGAAATAGCAATCAGCCCCAGCATTTT. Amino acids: CASSLDGNSNQPQHF.

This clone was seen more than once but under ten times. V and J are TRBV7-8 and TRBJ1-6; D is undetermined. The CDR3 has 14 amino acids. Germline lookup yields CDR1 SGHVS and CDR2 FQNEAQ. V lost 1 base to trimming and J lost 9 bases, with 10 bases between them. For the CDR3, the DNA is TGTGCCAGCAGCTTAGGGACTCCAGGTTCACCCCTCCACTTT. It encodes CASSLGTPGSPLHF.

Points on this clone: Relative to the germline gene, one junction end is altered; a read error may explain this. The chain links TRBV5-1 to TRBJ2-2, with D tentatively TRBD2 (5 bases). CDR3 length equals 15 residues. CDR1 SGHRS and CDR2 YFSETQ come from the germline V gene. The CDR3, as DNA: TGCTCCAGCAGCTTGACGGGATCGAACACCGGGGAGCTGTTTTTT. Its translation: CSSSLTGSNTGELFF.

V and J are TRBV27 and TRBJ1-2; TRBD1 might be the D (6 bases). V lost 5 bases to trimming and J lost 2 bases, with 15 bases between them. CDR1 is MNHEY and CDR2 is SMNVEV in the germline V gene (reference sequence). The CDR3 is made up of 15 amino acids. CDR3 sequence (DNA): TGTGCCAGCAGTCCGCTTACAGGGACCAACTATGGCTACACCTTC. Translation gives CASSPLTGTNYGYTF.

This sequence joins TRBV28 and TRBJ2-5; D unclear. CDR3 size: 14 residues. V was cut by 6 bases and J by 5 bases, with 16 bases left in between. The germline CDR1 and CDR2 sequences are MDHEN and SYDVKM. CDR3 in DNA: TGTGCCAGCAGCAGACCCGGGCCTGGGGAGACCCAGTACTTC. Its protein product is CASSRPGPGETQYF.